The 26 T cell receptor beta chains below were found in one sample sequenced in a study of blood T cells in healthy people across ages. The use of a sample-barcoded 5' primer and a J-beta primer mix characterized a second PCR of about 6 to 11 cycles. TCRdb re-called the 5' RACE reads through MiXCR, storing one row per CDR3 protein. Here the sample spans roughly 700,000 distinct CDR3 sequences, about 52% being singletons. Specimen: blood. The receptor set was obtained from a woman in her sixties in good health.

The V call is TRBV28, the J call TRBJ2-1, with 7 positions matching TRBD1. V was clipped by 2 bases and J by 7 bases; unmatched bases: 8. Germline values: CDR1 MDHEN, CDR2 SYDVKM. The CDR3 totals 15 residues. CDR3 DNA sequence: TGTGCCAGCAGTTTAGTCATGGGACAGAGAAATGAGCAGTTCTTC. It is translated as CASSLVMGQRNEQFF.

This clonotype occurred a few times. J is TRBJ2-7 and V is TRBV20-1; 10 nucleotides agree with TRBD2. The ends lost 3 bases at V and 7 bases at J; junction bases unmatched: 21. This CDR3 is built from 18 residues. Looked up from germline, CDR1 is DFQATT and CDR2 is SNEGSKA (reference sequence). The CDR3 loop reads CSASASLQGSGRGGEQYF. CDR3 coding DNA: TGCAGTGCTAGCGCCTCCCTTCAGGGGAGCGGGAGGGGTGGGGAGCAGTACTTC.

The table lists this clonotype with many counts. Since a much larger clone is just one base distant, this may be a read error. The chain combines TRBV30 with TRBJ2-5; D might be TRBD1 or TRBD2, each matching 5 bases. This CDR3 is built from 11 residues. Trimming cost V 2 bases and J 11 bases, with 12 bases left between them. The germline V gene encodes CDR1 GTSNPN and CDR2 SVGIG (reference sequence). The CDR3 DNA sequence: TGTGCCTGGAGTTGGGGGAATGAGCAGTACTTC. Amino acids: CAWSWGNEQYF.

This rearrangement joins TRBV7-3 to TRBJ2-1; TRBD1 matches 9 bases. The V gene end was trimmed by 4 bases and the J gene end by 7 bases; junction bases not matched to a gene: 14. Germline V gene data show CDR1 as SGHTA and CDR2 as FQGTGA. This CDR3 region has 17 residues. The CDR3 sequence: CASSSPVGTGSANEQFF. The DNA for the CDR3 is TGTGCCAGCAGCTCCCCCGTCGGGACAGGGTCTGCGAATGAGCAGTTCTTC.

The V call is TRBV20-1, the J call TRBJ2-7; the match to TRBD2 covers 8 bases. The J call is uncertain, as TRBJ2-4 better fits the DNA end. The germline V gene has CDR1 DFQATT and CDR2 SNEGSKA (reference sequence). The length of the CDR3 is 14 residues. The CDR3 loop is CSAGISGSDDIQYF. DNA of the CDR3: TGCAGTGCTGGCATAAGCGGGAGCGATGACATTCAGTACTTC.

This clonotype has only a few counts. The chain is built from TRBV9 and TRBJ2-5; possible D gene TRBD1, 5 bases. The CDR3 has 14 residues. Trimming cost V 3 bases and J 5 bases, with 14 bases left between them. The germline gives CDR1 SGDLS, CDR2 YYNGEE. CDR3 sequence: CASSGRQSHETQYF. CDR3 coding DNA: TGTGCCAGCAGCGGACGACAGAGTCACGAGACCCAGTACTTC.

The rearrangement joins TRBV7-2 to TRBJ2-5, with TRBD2 identical over 10 bases. The germline CDR1 and CDR2 sequences are SGHTA and FQGNSA. This CDR3 contains 15 residues. V shed 5 bases and J 3 bases; nucleotides not matched to a gene: 6. The CDR3 loop reads CASSQRTSGKETQYF. The CDR3 DNA is TGTGCCAGCAGCCAACGGACTAGCGGAAAAGAGACCCAGTACTTC.

This clonotype was counted a single time. V gene TRBV6-2 or TRBV6-3 combines with J gene TRBJ2-7; D might be TRBD1 (5 bases). Germline CDR1 MNHEY, CDR2 SVGEGT. The V gene lost 4 bases and the J gene lost 0 bases, with 22 bases spanning the gap. This CDR3 contains 18 residues. The CDR3 protein is CASSSFRGVTESSYEQYF. DNA for the CDR3: TGTGCCAGCAGTTCTTTTAGGGGTGTGACGGAGAGCTCCTACGAGCAGTACTTC.

The chain combines TRBV6-4 with TRBJ2-3; 8 nucleotides align to TRBD2. The CDR3 runs 15 residues. From germline, CDR1 is MRHNA and CDR2 SNTAGT. Losses at the gene ends were 6 bases for V and 10 bases for J; bases not matched to a gene: 15. The CDR3 bases are TGTGCCAGCAGCCCGGGACTAGGCCGCAGCAGCCCGCAGTATTTT. As protein: CASSPGLGRSSPQYF.

The chain links TRBV20-1 to TRBJ2-3; 8 nucleotides match TRBD2. The ends lost 1 base at V and 6 bases at J; junction bases unmatched: 9. This CDR3 contains 15 residues. Germline V gene sequence: CDR1 DFQATT, CDR2 SNEGSKA (reference sequence). The CDR3 reads CSARGPGGPGDTQYF. The CDR3 nucleotides are TGCAGTGCTAGAGGACCGGGAGGGCCGGGGGATACGCAGTATTTT.

This clonotype was seen more than once but under ten times. The V call is TRBV15, the J call TRBJ2-1, with unresolved D. This CDR3 region has 16 residues. Germline V gene sequence: CDR1 LNHNV, CDR2 YYDKDF (reference sequence). The V gene lost 1 base and the J gene lost 5 bases, with 15 bases spanning the gap. As DNA, the CDR3 is TGTGCCACCAGCAGAGTTCCCGGCACTTCTGACAATGAGCAGTTCTTC. This encodes CATSRVPGTSDNEQFF.

This rearrangement joins TRBV10-3 to TRBJ1-5, with TRBD1 matching 8 bases. Germline V gene lookup returns CDR1 ENHRY and CDR2 SYGVKD. The CDR3 has 13 residues. J gave up 4 bases and V 6 bases, and 2 bases lay outside the gene matches. CDR3 residues: CAIRDRVNQPQHF. The CDR3 DNA reads as TGTGCCATCAGGGACAGGGTTAATCAGCCCCAGCATTTT.

The rearrangement links TRBV6-2 or TRBV6-3 to TRBJ2-1; tentatively, D is TRBD1 or TRBD2 (5 bases each). CDR3 size: 17 residues. The V and J ends lost 5 bases and 2 bases respectively, with 19 bases between them. Germline V gives CDR1 MNHEY, CDR2 SVGEGT. Written as DNA, the CDR3 is TGTGCCAGCAGTCCCTTTGGGGGACCACAAACCTACAATGAGCAGTTCTTC. Amino acids: CASSPFGGPQTYNEQFF.

This clonotype was observed at least ten times. The rearrangement uses TRBV18 and TRBJ2-3; the D is unclear. V was clipped by 3 bases and J by 4 bases, with 8 bases between them. Germline CDR1 KGHSH, CDR2 LQKENI. The CDR3 has 13 amino acids. As DNA, the CDR3 is TGTGCCAGCTCACCCCCCATGGCAGATACGCAGTATTTT. Translating gives CASSPPMADTQYF.

This clonotype came up a few times. CDR3 region: CASSRPSGGSYNEQFF. CDR3 bases: TGTGCCAGCAGCCGCCCCAGCGGGGGCTCCTACAATGAGCAGTTCTTC. This chain joins TRBV7-9 and TRBJ2-1; 8 bases align to TRBD2. This CDR3 comprises 16 residues. CDR1 and CDR2 (germline): SEHNR, FQNEAQ (reference sequence). V was clipped by 5 bases and J by 0 bases; unmatched bases: 6.

This clonotype came up once. The chain uses TRBV6-2 or TRBV6-3 and TRBJ1-2, with D possibly being TRBD1 (6 bases). The germline CDR1 and CDR2 sequences are MNHEY and SVGEGT. CDR3 length equals 14 residues. V was pared by 6 bases and J by 4 bases, with 15 bases between. This chain's CDR3 is CASRNRQETYGYTF. CDR3 nucleotides: TGTGCCAGCAGAAACCGACAGGAGACCTATGGCTACACCTTC.

The chain has TRBV6-6 and TRBJ2-7; no clear D. CDR1 and CDR2 from the germline V gene are MNHNY and SVGAGI (reference sequence). Trimming stripped 2 bases from V and 3 bases from J, with 8 bases between. The CDR3 is 13 amino acids. The CDR3 DNA is TGTGCCAGCAGTTACGAATTCGTCTACGAGCAGTACTTC. Translated, it gives CASSYEFVYEQYF.

This clonotype was detected a few times. V usage is TRBV6-2 or TRBV6-3 and J usage is TRBJ2-7; 8 positions agree with TRBD2. Unmatched junction bases numbered 6, after V lost 5 bases and J lost 6 bases. The CDR3 totals 13 residues. CDR1 is MNHEY, CDR2 SVGEGT, per germline. The CDR3 protein is CASSGAGGVEQYF. In DNA, the CDR3 is TGTGCCAGCAGTGGGGCGGGAGGCGTCGAGCAGTACTTC.

Comment on this clonotype: Since a much larger clone is just one base distant, this may be a read error. The chain has TRBV11-3 and TRBJ2-7, with TRBD2 as a possible D gene (6 bases). The CDR3 consists of 14 residues. Trimming left V 5 bases short and J 7 bases short, with 18 bases between. The germline CDR1 and CDR2 sequences are SGHNT and YENEEA. The CDR3, as DNA: TGTGCCAGCAGCATCGGGCGGGGCTACAATGAGCAGTACTTC. Translation: CASSIGRGYNEQYF.

This clonotype has only a few counts. This chain links TRBV7-2 with TRBJ2-7; tentative D call: TRBD1 (6 bases). Germline values: CDR1 SGHTA, CDR2 FQGNSA. The CDR3 has 15 residues. V gave up 5 bases and J gave up 0 bases, with 14 bases separating them. The CDR3 region has the DNA TGTGCCAGCAGCGCAAGACAGGCCCTCTCCTACGAGCAGTACTTC. Translating it yields CASSARQALSYEQYF.

The V call is TRBV7-8, the J call TRBJ2-7; D tentatively reads TRBD1 or TRBD2 (5 bases each). The CDR3 has 15 amino acids. The V end was cut by 2 bases, the J end by 1 base, with 12 bases between. Germline values: CDR1 SGHVS, CDR2 FQNEAQ. The CDR3 spells CASSLTWDPSYEQYF. Written as DNA, the CDR3 is TGTGCCAGCAGCTTAACGTGGGACCCTTCCTACGAGCAGTACTTC.

The rearrangement links TRBV12-3 or TRBV12-4 to TRBJ1-5; TRBD1 is a possible D gene (6 bases). Trimming cost V 3 bases and J 6 bases, with 12 bases left between them. This CDR3 comprises 14 residues. This chain's CDR3 is CASSFLGQRQPQHF. CDR3 sequence (DNA): TGTGCCAGCAGTTTCTTGGGACAACGTCAGCCCCAGCATTTT.

The chain combines TRBV11-2 with TRBJ2-1, with D perhaps TRBD2 (6 bases). V lost 1 base to trimming and J lost 1 base, with 29 bases between them. CDR1 SGHAT and CDR2 FQNNGV come from the germline V gene. CDR3 length: 22 residues. This CDR3 is CASSLVPGLRPLAPSSYNEQFF. CDR3 nucleotides: TGTGCCAGCAGCTTAGTCCCAGGGCTTCGTCCTCTAGCGCCGTCATCCTACAATGAGCAGTTCTTC.

This rearrangement joins TRBV7-9 to TRBJ1-1; a possible D gene is TRBD1 (6 bases). From germline, CDR1 is SEHNR and CDR2 FQNEAQ (reference sequence). The CDR3 sequence is 16 residues long. Trimming removed 3 bases from V and 0 bases from J, with 14 bases in between. The CDR3 protein is CASSFRRGLMNTEAFF. Here the CDR3 DNA reads TGTGCCAGCAGCTTTCGCAGGGGCCTTATGAACACTGAAGCTTTCTTT.

This chain joins TRBV29-1 and TRBJ2-3, with 7 bases aligning to TRBD2. Germline V gives CDR1 SQVTM, CDR2 ANQGSEA. Trimming at V came to 1 base and at J to 0 bases, leaving 13 bases not matched to a gene. There are 18 residues in the CDR3. Here the CDR3 reads CSVEGLAETMTSTDTQYF. As DNA, the CDR3 is TGCAGCGTTGAAGGGCTAGCGGAAACTATGACTAGCACAGATACGCAGTATTTT.

The rearrangement links TRBV4-3 to TRBJ1-2; the match to TRBD1 covers 8 bases. Germline CDR1 reads LGHNA; CDR2 reads YSLEER. The CDR3 has 15 amino acids. The trim removed 0 bases at V and 4 bases at J, leaving 4 bases unmatched. The CDR3 loop reads CASSQEGQATYGYTF. CDR3 nucleotide sequence: TGCGCCAGCAGCCAAGAGGGACAGGCAACCTATGGCTACACCTTC.